Listed here are 22 T cell receptor beta chains from one sample, sequenced in a study of human T cells and chemical hapten exposure. Time point of the sample: patch test 2, 6 weeks after DPC sensitization. Treatment given: therapeutic diphenylcyclopropenone sensitization with weekly scalp DPC. TCRdb passed the RACE reads through MiXCR, listing each CDR3 protein once. The sample lists more than 75,000 distinct CDR3 sequences; 7.5% to 10% were seen once. The sequenced sample was whole blood, obtained in connection with sensitization to the hapten diphenylcyclopropenone (DPC). Source of these receptors: a woman in her 40s with alopecia areata. Some clones in this sample may be carry-over from other donors' samples.

This clonotype was observed at least ten times. V usage is TRBV5-4 and J usage is TRBJ1-1, with a tentative D call TRBD1 (6 bases). Germline V gene lookup returns CDR1 SGHNT and CDR2 YYREEE (reference sequence). The ends were cut back, 4 bases at V and 5 bases at J, with 12 bases in the middle. The CDR3 loop spans 13 amino acids. CDR3 in amino acids: CASSVGGATEAFF. The CDR3, as DNA: TGTGCCAGCAGCGTCGGGGGCGCGACTGAAGCTTTCTTT.

This clonotype appeared many times. The CDR3 region is CASRYGRRECTDTQYF. Written as DNA, the CDR3 is TGTGCCAGCAGGTACGGGCGGCGGGAGTGCACAGATACGCAGTATTTT. This chain uses TRBV3-2 with TRBJ2-3; the listed D gene, TRBD2, was not tested against the DNA. TRBV3-2 is an annotated pseudogene. The CDR3 is made up of 16 amino acids.

The chain joins TRBV29-1 to TRBJ2-3; 8 bases align to TRBD1. The V segment lost 6 bases and the J segment 0 bases; nucleotides outside the gene matches: 14. Looked up from germline, CDR1 is SQVTM and CDR2 is ANQGSEA. The CDR3 runs to 17 residues. The CDR3 region is CSVTGELQNSSTDTQYF. The CDR3 DNA follows: TGCAGCGTGACAGGGGAACTCCAAAATTCTAGCACAGATACGCAGTATTTT.

This clonotype was counted at least ten times. The CDR3 nucleotides read TGTGCCAGCATCCCCCCCAAGCAGCCCCAGCATTTT. It translates to CASIPPKQPQHF. This rearrangement joins TRBV3-1 to TRBJ1-5, with D unclear. V gave up 7 bases and J gave up 7 bases, with 11 bases separating them. CDR1 is LGHDT and CDR2 is YNNKEL in the germline V gene (reference sequence). The CDR3 has 12 amino acids.

This clonotype was recorded at least ten times. This sequence joins TRBV11-2 and TRBJ2-5; D gene uncertain. The CDR3 runs to 13 residues. Germline V gene lookup returns CDR1 SGHAT and CDR2 FQNNGV. Trimming stripped 1 base from V and 5 bases from J, with 8 bases between. The DNA for the CDR3 is TGTGCCAGCAGCTTAGTGGTCTCGGAGACCCAGTACTTC. It specifies CASSLVVSETQYF.

This clonotype showed up just a few times. V gene TRBV5-1 combines with J gene TRBJ1-1; 9 bases map to TRBD1. This CDR3 has 13 residues. The J segment lost 2 bases and the V segment lost 6 bases, leaving 2 bases of the junction unmatched. Germline values: CDR1 SGHRS, CDR2 YFSETQ. The CDR3 nucleotides are TGCGCCAGCAAGGGACAGGGAAACACTGAAGCTTTCTTT. Protein sequence: CASKGQGNTEAFF.

This clonotype was seen only a few times. The CDR3 sequence is CAWSSGDRGFF. CDR3 in DNA: TGTGCCTGGAGTTCGGGGGACAGGGGTTTCTTT. The chain recombines TRBV30 with TRBJ1-1; 10 bases map to TRBD1. Unmatched junction bases numbered 4, after V lost 2 bases and J lost 13 bases. CDR1 GTSNPN and CDR2 SVGIG come from the germline V gene (reference sequence). CDR3 size: 11 residues. Complete variable domain (other parts from reference TRBV30 and TRBJ1-1): SQTIHQWPATLVQPVGSPLSLECTVEGTSNPNLYWYRQAAGRGLQLLFYSVGIGQISSEVPQNLSASRPQDRQFILSSKKLLLSDSGFYLCAWSSGDRGFFGQGTRLTVV.

This clonotype was found a few times. The chain couples TRBV6-2 or TRBV6-3 to TRBJ1-1; D remains ambiguous. The CDR3 has 11 amino acids. CDR1 and CDR2 from the germline V gene are MNHEY and SVGEGT. This chain's CDR3 is CAKRPDTEAFF. CDR3 nucleotide sequence: TGTGCAAAACGTCCGGACACTGAAGCTTTCTTT.

This clonotype was observed a handful of times. The V and J genes are TRBV4-2 and TRBJ1-1; D ambiguous. The CDR3 extends over 13 amino acids. V dropped 1 base and J dropped 5 bases, with 8 bases sitting between them. Germline V gene sequence: CDR1 LGHNA, CDR2 YNFKEQ. The CDR3 bases are TGTGCCAGCAGCCAAGGAATAGTAACTGAAGCTTTCTTT. Encoded protein: CASSQGIVTEAFF.

This clonotype has at least ten counts. The rearrangement uses TRBV7-9 and TRBJ2-5; 7 nucleotides align to TRBD2. Germline V CDR1 and CDR2: SEHNR, FQNEAQ (reference sequence). The CDR3 consists of 14 residues. V dropped 5 bases and J dropped 7; count of bases not matched to a gene: 10. The chain's CDR3 is CASSPTSQVGTQYF. The CDR3 DNA is TGTGCCAGCAGCCCGACTAGCCAAGTCGGGACCCAGTACTTC.

This clonotype was counted between two and nine times. This rearrangement joins TRBV5-5 to TRBJ2-5, with D possibly being TRBD2 (6 bases). V lost 7 bases to trimming and J lost 5 bases, with 9 bases between them. CDR1 is SGHKS, CDR2 YYEKEE, per germline (reference sequence). The CDR3 runs to 11 residues. CDR3 sequence: CASRGTETQYF. The CDR3, as DNA: TGTGCCAGCCGGGGGACGGAGACCCAGTACTTC.

This clonotype was found a few times. This chain joins TRBV7-2 and TRBJ1-5; D is ambiguous. V was pared by 5 bases and J by 4 bases, with 6 bases between. Germline V gives CDR1 SGHTA, CDR2 FQGNSA. This CDR3 comprises 12 residues. Written as DNA, the CDR3 is TGTGCCAGCAGCCGGGATAATCAGCCCCAGCATTTT. As protein: CASSRDNQPQHF.

In this sample, this clonotype turned up a few times. The chain has TRBV20-1 and TRBJ2-7, with 7 bases lining up with TRBD2. CDR3 length equals 14 residues. Germline V gene lookup returns CDR1 DFQATT and CDR2 SNEGSKA (reference sequence). The ends lost 2 bases at V and 2 bases at J; junction bases unmatched: 6. CDR3 DNA: TGCAGTGCTAGATCGCGGGAGTTTACCTACGAGCAGTACTTC. Residues: CSARSREFTYEQYF.

The table lists this clonotype with many counts. The rearrangement joins TRBV3-1 to TRBJ1-1, with 8 nucleotides matching TRBD1. Germline V gives CDR1 LGHDT, CDR2 YNNKEL (reference sequence). The ends lost 4 bases at V and 1 base at J; junction bases unmatched: 11. CDR3 length equals 17 residues. DNA of the CDR3: TGTGCCAGCAGCCGTACAGGGGGTAGAGAGGGGAACACTGAAGCTTTCTTT. Encoded protein: CASSRTGGREGNTEAFF.

This clonotype showed up just a few times. The chain carries TRBV7-2 and TRBJ2-7, with D possibly TRBD1 on 6 matching bases. Germline V gene lookup returns CDR1 SGHTA and CDR2 FQGNSA. There are 15 residues in the CDR3. V gave up 1 base and J gave up 3 bases, with 13 bases separating them. Here the CDR3 reads CASSLGGTPNYEQYF. In nucleotides, the CDR3 is TGTGCCAGCAGCTTAGGAGGGACACCAAACTACGAGCAGTACTTC.

This clonotype appeared many times. This sequence joins TRBV2 and TRBJ2-1, with TRBD1 matching 10 bases. There are 15 residues in the CDR3. Germline CDR1 is SNHLY and CDR2 is FYNNEI. The V segment lost 9 bases and the J segment 7 bases; nucleotides outside the gene matches: 12. CDR3 sequence reads: CASHFLRTGGNEQFF. DNA for the CDR3: TGTGCCAGTCATTTTCTTCGGACAGGGGGGAATGAGCAGTTCTTC. The whole variable domain, remainder taken from reference TRBV2 and TRBJ2-1, is EPEVTQTPSHQVTQMGQEVILRCVPISNHLYFYWYRQILGQKVEFLVSFYNNEISEKSEIFDDQFSVERPDGSNFTLKIRSTKLEDSAMYFCASHFLRTGGNEQFFGPGTRLTVL.

In its sample, this clonotype was seen many times. For the CDR3, the DNA is TGTGCCAGCAGCAAAGAACAGGGGCTGCAAGAGACCCAGTACTTC. Protein: CASSKEQGLQETQYF. The genes are TRBV21-1 and TRBJ2-5; the listed D gene, TRBD1, was not tested against the DNA. TRBV21-1 is designated a pseudogene. CDR3 length equals 15 residues.

The chain recombines TRBV29-1 with TRBJ2-2, with no clear D. CDR3 length equals 15 residues. CDR1 is SQVTM and CDR2 is ANQGSEA in the germline V gene. The ends were cut back, 2 bases at V and 0 bases at J, with 10 bases in the middle. The CDR3 nucleotides read TGCAGCGTTGAATCCCCCTTCGCGAACACCGGGGAGCTGTTTTTT. Protein sequence: CSVESPFANTGELFF.

This clonotype was observed many times. The V call is TRBV3-1, the J call TRBJ1-2, with D perhaps matching TRBD1 (6 bases). Germline V gene sequence: CDR1 LGHDT, CDR2 YNNKEL (reference sequence). The CDR3 totals 14 residues. The V end was cut by 5 bases, the J end by 5 bases, with 15 bases between. CDR3 sequence (DNA): TGTGCCAGCAGCTCCCGACAGGTCCGATATGGCTACACCTTC. It specifies CASSSRQVRYGYTF.

This clonotype was seen only a few times. The CDR3 loop reads CASSPPNPTGELFF. The CDR3, as DNA: TGTGCCAGCTCACCACCGAATCCAACCGGGGAGCTGTTTTTT. The chain has TRBV18 and TRBJ2-2, with D uncertain. V lost 0 bases and J lost 5, with 7 bases in between. In germline, CDR1 is KGHSH, CDR2 LQKENI. The CDR3 is 14 residues long.

The rearrangement links TRBV11-2 to TRBJ2-1; 8 bases fit TRBD2. Trimming at V came to 1 base and at J to 2 bases, leaving 1 base not matched to a gene. The germline V gene has CDR1 SGHAT and CDR2 FQNNGV. The CDR3 runs to 15 residues. CDR3 nucleotides: TGTGCCAGCAGCTTAGTACTAGCGGCCTACAATGAGCAGTTCTTC. Amino acid sequence: CASSLVLAAYNEQFF.

This clonotype occurred many times. This chain links TRBV7-2 with TRBJ1-1; a weak D match, TRBD1 (5 bases). This CDR3 contains 15 residues. CDR1 and CDR2 (germline): SGHTA, FQGNSA. V lost 5 bases, J lost 6 bases, and 19 bases lay in between. As DNA, the CDR3 is TGTGCCAGCAGCACCCCGGGACCGTGGGATCCTGAAGCTTTCTTT. Protein sequence: CASSTPGPWDPEAFF.